The 6 T cell receptor beta chains below come from one sample, sequenced in a study of beta chain features in type 1 diabetes. Of the isolated RNA, all was reverse transcribed, and so the sequenced material was expressed TCRB transcripts. Only in-frame clones appear in the TCRdb table, and some are missing; sequencing was by immunoSEQ multiplex PCR. This table has 37,000 or so clones, about half appearing once. The sample comprised central memory CD4+ T cells from blood. The receptor source for this set is a young woman in good health.

The chain links TRBV27 to TRBJ2-5; 10 positions match TRBD2. Trimming removed 4 bases from V and 4 bases from J; junction bases left unmatched: 6. The CDR3 is made up of 15 amino acids. The germline gives CDR1 MNHEY, CDR2 SMNVEV (reference sequence). The CDR3 nucleotides are TGTGCCAGCAGTTCAGCGGGAGGGCCGTCAGAGACCCAGTACTTC. As protein: CASSSAGGPSETQYF.

CDR3 in amino acids: CASSRPGTGKETQYF. CDR3 bases: TGTGCCAGCTCACGTCCCGGGACAGGGAAAGAGACCCAGTACTTC. This chain uses TRBV18 with TRBJ2-5; 9 bases fit TRBD1. J was trimmed by 3 bases and V by 4 bases; bases with no gene match: 6. This CDR3 comprises 15 residues. CDR1 is KGHSH and CDR2 is LQKENI in the germline V gene.

The rearrangement links TRBV28 to TRBJ2-3, with D possibly TRBD2 on 5 matching bases. Trimming stripped 2 bases from V and 0 bases from J, with 9 bases between. The CDR3 consists of 15 residues. CDR1 and CDR2 (germline): MDHEN, SYDVKM. The CDR3 DNA sequence: TGTGCCAGCAGTTTACCCGGGGATAGCACAGATACGCAGTATTTT. Translation gives CASSLPGDSTDTQYF.

V is TRBV2 and J is TRBJ1-1; no clear D. This CDR3 has 16 residues. The germline V gene has CDR1 SNHLY and CDR2 FYNNEI. V gave up 6 bases and J gave up 1 base, with 18 bases separating them. Here the CDR3 DNA reads TGTGCCAGCAGGATAAGACCGGGAGTTGGGAACACTGAAGCTTTCTTT. Encoded protein: CASRIRPGVGNTEAFF.

A few counts support this clone. The chain joins TRBV5-1 to TRBJ1-1; TRBD1 matches 7 bases. The CDR3 length is 14 residues. Losses at the gene ends were 4 bases for V and 6 bases for J; bases not matched to a gene: 9. In germline, CDR1 is SGHRS, CDR2 YFSETQ. DNA for the CDR3: TGCGCCAGCAGCGCCACGACAGGGATGTCTGAAGCTTTCTTT. Translated, it gives CASSATTGMSEAFF.

This chain uses TRBV25-1 with TRBJ2-5; the D gene is possibly TRBD1 (6 bases). Trimming shortened V by 3 bases and J by 6 bases, and 20 bases separated the two germline ends. Per germline, CDR1 MGHDK and CDR2 SYGVNS. There are 16 residues in the CDR3. DNA of the CDR3: TGTGCCAGCAGTGACCCCGGCCAGGGGCGATTGAAGACCCAGTACTTC. It is translated as CASSDPGQGRLKTQYF.